This T cell receptor (beta chain) was retrieved from a study of cytomegalovirus exposure and HLA in healthy donors. As for the study in general: The approximately 120 validation repertoires used the same platform as the roughly 670 first-cohort repertoires, a later analysis reported.

Trimming pared 4 bases from V and 0 bases from J, leaving 10 bases between. The CDR3 extends over 14 amino acids. Germline V lookup: CDR1 SQVTM, CDR2 ANQGSEA. This clone was counted once. The assay was immunoSEQ multiplex PCR, and TCRdb's table has in-frame clones only and misses some. The table lists more than 200,000 clones, about 90% of them singletons. The TCR was taken from a woman aged 25 to 39 in good health and CMV-seronegative. The chain employs TRBV29-1 and TRBJ2-1; D tentatively fits TRBD1 or TRBD2 (6 bases each). The sequenced material came from PBMCs. In nucleotides, the CDR3 is TGCAGCGTTGGAGGGGGGTACTCCTACAATGAGCAGTTCTTC. This codes for CSVGGGYSYNEQFF.